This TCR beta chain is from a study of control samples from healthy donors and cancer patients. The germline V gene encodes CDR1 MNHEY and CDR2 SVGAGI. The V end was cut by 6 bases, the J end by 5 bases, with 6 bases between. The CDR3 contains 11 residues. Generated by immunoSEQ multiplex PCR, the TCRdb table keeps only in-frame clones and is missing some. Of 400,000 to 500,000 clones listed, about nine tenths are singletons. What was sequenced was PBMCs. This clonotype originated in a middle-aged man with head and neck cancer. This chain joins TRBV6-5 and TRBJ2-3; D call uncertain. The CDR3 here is CASRGRDTQYF. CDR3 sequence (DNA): TGTGCCAGCAGGGGCCGAGATACGCAGTATTTT.